This T cell receptor beta chain was recorded in a study of tumor-infiltrating lymphocytes in primary liver carcinoma. Total RNA (around 0.45 ug) served as template for TCR beta cDNA synthesis primed by a constant-region primer. Amplification in three nested multiplex PCR rounds with slightly modified ARM-PCR gave rise to TCR beta libraries. It was with TRBV1-TRBV30 forward primers and a C-beta reverse primer that the first two PCR rounds were run, at roughly 11 cycles each. TCRdb re-analysed the multiplex PCR reads in MiXCR, keeping a single row per CDR3 protein. The sample has some 22,000 distinct CDR3 sequences, roughly 80% seen once. V was trimmed by 6 bases and J by 3 bases, leaving 12 bases between them. The germline CDR1 and CDR2 sequences are GTSNPN and SVGIG (reference sequence). The CDR3 contains 13 residues. This clonotype was seen many times. It may be a read error: a sequence one base away is much more abundant.

DNA and RNA were both co-extracted from about 19-30 mg of bulk tissue that had not been sorted. The sequence was collected from a woman in her twenties or thirties with primary liver carcinoma and hepatitis B virus infection. This chain uses TRBV30 with TRBJ2-1; D not resolved. Source material: liver tumor tissue from sampling region 5. Subset denoted: tumor region T5, tumor centre. In nucleotides, the CDR3 is TGTGCCTGCGTCTGCCCGGGCTACAATGAGCAGTTCTTC. Translating it yields CACVCPGYNEQFF.